What follows describes a single T cell receptor (beta chain). Libraries were prepared by immunoSEQ multiplex PCR; TCRdb keeps only in-frame clonotypes and omits some of them. The sample holds 200,000 to 300,000 clones, about 80% seen once. These data come from a study of blood T cell repertoires in COVID-19. On the study more broadly: Some COVID-19 samples were acute and others convalescent; all came from the United States, Italy and Spain. From T cells, B-cell-depleted T cells, or PBMCs came the material, which was cDNA or gDNA.

Germline CDR1 reads LGHNA; CDR2 reads YNFKEQ. The CDR3 is 14 residues long. V gave up 4 bases and J gave up 7 bases; unmatched junction bases: 6. The chain links TRBV4-2 to TRBJ1-2; 10 bases match TRBD1. This clonotype originated in a woman of 80 years or more with acute or convalescent COVID-19. The sequenced material came from peripheral blood. In DNA form, the CDR3 reads TGTGCCAGCAGCCGGACAGGGGGAAATTCTGGCTACACCTTC. Its protein product is CASSRTGGNSGYTF.